This TCR beta chain came from a study of CD8 T cells in ankylosing spondylitis. Points from the study as a whole: It appeared that ankylosing spondylitis blood was characterized by a TCR beta motif of fewer than 10 highly homologous variants.

From germline, CDR1 is DFQATT and CDR2 SNEGSKA (reference sequence). This CDR3 has 13 residues. In the case of this clonotype: The antigen is not known.

Making the TCR beta libraries involved quantitative 5'-RACE with molecular barcodes. TCRdb re-called the 5' RACE reads with MiXCR, one entry per CDR3 protein. This repertoire shows under 450,000 distinct CDR3 sequences, roughly 18% found once; its top ten account for approximately 0.93%. The chain joins TRBV20-1 to TRBJ2-1, with 12 bases matching TRBD2. The material sequenced was blood, either unsorted or a sorted T cell fraction (not recorded which). The TCR originated in a male donor with ankylosing spondylitis. The CDR3 region has the DNA TGCAGCGTGACTAGCGGGGGCCCCAATGAGCAGTTCTTC. Its protein is CSVTSGGPNEQFF.